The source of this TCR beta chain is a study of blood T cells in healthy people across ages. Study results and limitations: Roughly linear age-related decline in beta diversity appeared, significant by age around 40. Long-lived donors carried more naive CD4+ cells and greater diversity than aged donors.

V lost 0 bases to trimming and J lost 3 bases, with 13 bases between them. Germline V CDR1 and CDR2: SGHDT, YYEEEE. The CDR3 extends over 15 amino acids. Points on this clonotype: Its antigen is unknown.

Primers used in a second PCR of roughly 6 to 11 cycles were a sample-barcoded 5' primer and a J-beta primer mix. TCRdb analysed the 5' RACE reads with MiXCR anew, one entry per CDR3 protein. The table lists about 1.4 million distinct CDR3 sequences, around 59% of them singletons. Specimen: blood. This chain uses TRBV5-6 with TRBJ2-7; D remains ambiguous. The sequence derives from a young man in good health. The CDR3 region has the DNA TGTGCCAGCAGCTTGGGGCACCTGGGTTACTACGAGCAGTACTTC. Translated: CASSLGHLGYYEQYF. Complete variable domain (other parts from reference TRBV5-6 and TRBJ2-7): DAGVTQSPTHLIKTRGQQVTLRCSPKSGHDTVSWYQQALGQGPQFIFQYYEEEERQRGNFPDRFSGHQFPNYSSELNVNALLLGDSALYLCASSLGHLGYYEQYFGPGTRLTVT.